The source of this TCR beta chain is a study of CD8 T cells in ankylosing spondylitis. Whole-study findings and limits: Matched ankylosing spondylitis synovial fluid reportedly contained a significantly enriched population of disease-linked clones. Blood from ankylosing spondylitis patients appeared to carry a characteristic eight-variant TCR beta motif.

The V segment lost 2 bases and the J segment 5 bases; nucleotides outside the gene matches: 3. This CDR3 is 17 amino acids long. Germline loops: CDR1 KGHSH, CDR2 LQKENI. On this clonotype: The target antigen is unknown.

Quantitative barcoded 5'-RACE was used to prepare TCR beta libraries. A single record per CDR3 protein comes from TCRdb applying MiXCR to the 5' RACE reads. The sample consists of almost 400,000 distinct CDR3 sequences, 20% to 25% of them appearing once. The TCR originated in a male donor with ankylosing spondylitis. The chain employs TRBV18 and TRBJ2-2; 15 positions match TRBD2. Sequenced sample: blood, either unsorted or a sorted T cell fraction (not recorded which). The CDR3 DNA sequence: TGTGCCAGCTCACCAGACGGACTAGCGGGAGGGACCGGGGAGCTGTTTTTT. Encoded protein: CASSPDGLAGGTGELFF.